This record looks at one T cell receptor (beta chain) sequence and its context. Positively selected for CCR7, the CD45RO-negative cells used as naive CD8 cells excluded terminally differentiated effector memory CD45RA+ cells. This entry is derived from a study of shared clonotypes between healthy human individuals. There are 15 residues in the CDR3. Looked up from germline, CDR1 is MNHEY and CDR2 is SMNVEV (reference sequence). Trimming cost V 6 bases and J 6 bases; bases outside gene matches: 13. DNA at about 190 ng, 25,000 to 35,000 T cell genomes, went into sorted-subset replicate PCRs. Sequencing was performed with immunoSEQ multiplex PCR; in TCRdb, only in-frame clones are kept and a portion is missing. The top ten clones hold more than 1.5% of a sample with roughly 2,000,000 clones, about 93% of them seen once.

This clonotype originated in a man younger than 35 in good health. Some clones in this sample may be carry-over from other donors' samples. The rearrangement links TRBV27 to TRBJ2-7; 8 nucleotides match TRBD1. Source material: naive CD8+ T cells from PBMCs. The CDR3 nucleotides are TGTGCCAGCAGAGACCCAGGGGGCTCCCCCTCCGAGCAGTACTTC. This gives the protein CASRDPGGSPSEQYF.